The TCR beta chain described here comes from a study of T cells after yellow fever vaccination. Study-wide results and caveats: When the response was secondary, it was weaker but reached its peak faster, day 5 versus 15. CD4 and CD8 compartments shared a small share of clonotypes, likely from convergent recombination. In post-booster samples, most primary-vaccination clones reappeared (under 98% CD4, around 87% CD8).

This clonotype has just a few counts. The target antigen is unknown. TCR cDNA was made by 5'RACE template switching, adding a universal primer site and UMIs. TCRdb reprocessed the 5' RACE reads via MiXCR and lists one record per CDR3 protein. The data show around 530,000 distinct CDR3 sequences, 17% seen once. CDR3 length: 17 residues. The V gene lost 1 base and the J gene lost 1 base, with 14 bases spanning the gap. Germline CDR1 is MGHRA and CDR2 is YSYEKL. This receptor was identified in a man between 18 and 29 years old who received the YFV17D yellow fever vaccine. The rearrangement links TRBV4-1 to TRBJ2-4, with a weak D call TRBD1 (7 bases). The sample here was PBMCs, taken less than 6 days after the first yellow fever vaccination. CDR3 sequence (DNA): TGCGCCAGCAGCCAAGGAGGCAGGGGGAGGGCCAAAAACATTCAGTACTTC. Translating it yields CASSQGGRGRAKNIQYF.